Reported below is one T cell receptor beta chain. Its antigen is not identified. This CDR3 is built from 17 residues. The V end lost 6 bases, the J end lost 1 base, and 18 bases lay between the germline ends. Germline CDR1 ENHRY, CDR2 SYGVKD. These data belong to a study of cytomegalovirus exposure and HLA in healthy donors. Study-wide findings and caveats: The majority of TCR sequences were rare, yet some public TCRs appeared in many donors. TCR beta sequences numbering under 20,000 were associated with HLA alleles at 0.05 false discovery rate in a later analysis. In a later analysis, HLA-associated beta chains showed higher expansion and lower generation probabilities than comparable chains. CMV serostatus was the sole immune exposure data available.

Both 60 Vbeta primers and 13 Jbeta primers went into the PCR. Some clones are missing from TCRdb's copy, which holds only in-frame ones; the method was immunoSEQ multiplex PCR. The table records around 150,000 clones, 80% of them present only once. The chain employs TRBV10-3 and TRBJ2-2; D call uncertain. The sequenced material came from PBMCs. This TCR was sampled from a man younger than 30 in good health and CMV-seropositive. CDR3 sequence (DNA): TGTGCCATCAGCCCTGTTCCGGGTTACCAGAACACCGGGGAGCTGTTTTTT. Its protein product is CAISPVPGYQNTGELFF.